This TCR beta chain was found in a study of blood T cells in healthy people across ages. General observations from the study: The study found TCR beta diversity correlated strongly with naive T cell percentage.

J gave up 7 bases and V 5 bases, and 11 bases lay outside the gene matches. This CDR3 contains 15 residues. CDR1 is SNHLY, CDR2 FYNNEI, per germline. On this clonotype itself: The antigen is unknown.

With a J-beta primer mix and a sample-barcoded 5' primer, a second PCR ran about 7 to 11 cycles. TCRdb re-called the 5' RACE reads through MiXCR, storing one row per CDR3 protein. Seen here are more than 700,000 distinct CDR3 sequences, about 45% observed once, and the top ten hold roughly 20%. The receptor's source is a man older than 75 in good health. This chain links TRBV2 with TRBJ2-1, with TRBD2 matching 7 bases. The sample consisted of blood. CDR3 DNA sequence: TGTGCCAGCAGTTGGACTAGTTCATTGCTGAATGAGCAGTTCTTC. It translates to CASSWTSSLLNEQFF.